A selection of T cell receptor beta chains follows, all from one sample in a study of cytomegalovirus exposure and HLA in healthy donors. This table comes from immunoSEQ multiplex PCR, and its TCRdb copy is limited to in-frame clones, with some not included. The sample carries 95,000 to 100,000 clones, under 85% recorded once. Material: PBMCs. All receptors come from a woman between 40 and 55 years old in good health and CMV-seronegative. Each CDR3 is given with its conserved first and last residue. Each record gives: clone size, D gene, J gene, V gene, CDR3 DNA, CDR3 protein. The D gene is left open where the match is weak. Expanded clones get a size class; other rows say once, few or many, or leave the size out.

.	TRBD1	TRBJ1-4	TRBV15	TGTGCCACCAGCAGAGCACCGGGACAGGCTTATGAAAAACTGTTTTTT	CATSRAPGQAYEKLFF
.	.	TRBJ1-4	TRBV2	TGTGCCAGCGCTGGGACTCCCGCAACTAATGAAAAACTGTTTTTT	CASAGTPATNEKLFF
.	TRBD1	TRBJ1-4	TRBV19	TGTGCCAGTAGTCTCGGACAGGGGATTACTAATGAAAAACTGTTTTTT	CASSLGQGITNEKLFF
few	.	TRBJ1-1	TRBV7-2	TGTGCCAGCAGCGAAATGGGACTGATTAACACTGAAGCTTTCTTT	CASSEMGLINTEAFF
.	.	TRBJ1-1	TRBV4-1	TGCGCCAGCAGCCTCAAGGAGTACAGGAAGAACACTGAAGCTTTCTTT	CASSLKEYRKNTEAFF
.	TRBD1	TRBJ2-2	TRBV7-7	TGTGCTAGCAGCGGACAGGGAGGCGCCGGGGAGCTGTTTTTT	CASSGQGGAGELFF
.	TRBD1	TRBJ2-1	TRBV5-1	TGCGCCAGCAGCTTGGGGGACAGCCACTACAATGAGCAGTTCTTC	CASSLGDSHYNEQFF
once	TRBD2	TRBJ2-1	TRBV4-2	TGTGCCAGCAGCCAAGATTCAGGCGGGGGATACAATGAGCAGTTCTTC	CASSQDSGGGYNEQFF
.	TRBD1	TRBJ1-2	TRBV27	TGTGCCAGCAGTAACTCCGGACAGGGCCTCTATGGCTACACCTTC	CASSNSGQGLYGYTF
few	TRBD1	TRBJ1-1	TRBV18	TGTGCCAGCTCTCCGGGACAGCGTAACACTGAAGCTTTCTTT	CASSPGQRNTEAFF
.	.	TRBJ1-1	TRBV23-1	TGCGCCAGCAGTCAATCTCTAGGGGTGAACACTGAAGCTTTCTTT	CASSQSLGVNTEAFF
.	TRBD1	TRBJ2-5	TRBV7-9	TGTTCCAGCAGCTCCCCCCTCGACAGGGGAAAGACCCAGTACTTC	CSSSSPLDRGKTQYF
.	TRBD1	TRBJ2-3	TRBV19	TGTGCCAGTCGACTGACAGGGAGAATCACAGATACGCAGTATTTT	CASRLTGRITDTQYF
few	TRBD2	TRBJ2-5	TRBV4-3	TGCGCCAGCAGCCAAGTGTATGCGGGGGAATGGGAGACCCAGTACTTC	CASSQVYAGEWETQYF
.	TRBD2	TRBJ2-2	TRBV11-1	TGTGCCAGCAGCTTAGCGGGACTAGCGGGGGGGCCGAACACCGGGGAGCTGTTTTTT	CASSLAGLAGGPNTGELFF
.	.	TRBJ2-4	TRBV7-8	TGTGCCAGCAGCCTACGCCGAATAACAGAGCTAGCCAAAAACATTCAGTACTTC	CASSLRRITELAKNIQYF
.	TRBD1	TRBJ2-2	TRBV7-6	TGTGCCAGCAGCTCGGGACAGGCGAACACCGGGGAGCTGTTTTTT	CASSSGQANTGELFF
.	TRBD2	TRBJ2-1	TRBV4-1	TGCGCCAGCAGCCAAGAAGGACTAGTCAATGAGCAGTTCTTC	CASSQEGLVNEQFF
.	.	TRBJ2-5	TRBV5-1	TGCGCCAGCAGCCCCCCCCCGGGGGCCCAGTACTTC	CASSPPPGAQYF
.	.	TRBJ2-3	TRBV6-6	TGTGCCAGCAGTTTATCGGATACGCAGTATTTT	CASSLSDTQYF
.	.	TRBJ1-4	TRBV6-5	TGTGCCAGCAGTTACGTAGGGACGGGAGATGAAAAACTGTTTTTT	CASSYVGTGDEKLFF
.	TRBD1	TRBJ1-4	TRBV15	TGTGCCACCAGCAGTACTCTACAGGGGAAATATAATGAAAAACTGTTTTTT	CATSSTLQGKYNEKLFF
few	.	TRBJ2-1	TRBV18	TGTGCCAGCTCACCCGACAGATACAATGAGCAGTTCTTC	CASSPDRYNEQFF
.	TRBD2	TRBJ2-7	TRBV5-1	TGCGCCAGCAGGGCGGGAGCCGGCTACGAGCAGTACTTC	CASRAGAGYEQYF
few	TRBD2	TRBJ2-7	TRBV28	TGTGCCAGCAGAAGACTAGCGGTTCGCGGGGAGCAGTACTTC	CASRRLAVRGEQYF
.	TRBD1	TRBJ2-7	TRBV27	TGTGCCAGCAGTTTATATGGGACAGGCCTATACGAGCAGTACTTC	CASSLYGTGLYEQYF
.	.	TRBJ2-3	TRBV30	TGTGCCTGGAGTCCCCAGTTGGTGTCCGACACAGATACGCAGTATTTT	CAWSPQLVSDTDTQYF
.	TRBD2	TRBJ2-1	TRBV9	TGTGCCAGCAGCGTAGTAGCGGGGGCCTACAATGAGCAGTTCTTC	CASSVVAGAYNEQFF
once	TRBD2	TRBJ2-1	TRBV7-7	TGTGCTAGCAGCTTAGGACTAGCGGGTTCCGGTGAGCAGTTCTTC	CASSLGLAGSGEQFF
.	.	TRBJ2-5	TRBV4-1	TGCGCCAGCAGCCAAGATCAGACCAGGGGAGAGACCCAGTACTTC	CASSQDQTRGETQYF
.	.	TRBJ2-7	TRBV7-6	TGTGCCAGCAGCCCTGGGGCCTCCCTCAAGCAGTACTTC	CASSPGASLKQYF
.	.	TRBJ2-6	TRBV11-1	TGTGCCAGCAGCTTCCAGTGGGCCTCTGGGGCCAACGTCCTGACTTTC	CASSFQWASGANVLTF
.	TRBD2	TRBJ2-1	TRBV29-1	TGCAGCGTTTCGACTAGCGGCACCCTCAATGAGCAGTTCTTC	CSVSTSGTLNEQFF
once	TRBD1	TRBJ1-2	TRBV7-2	TGTGCCAGCAGCCCTACCGGGACAGGATATGGCTACACCTTC	CASSPTGTGYGYTF
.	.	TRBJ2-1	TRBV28	TGTGCCAGCAGTCCATCAGGCTTTCATGAGCAGTTCTTC	CASSPSGFHEQFF
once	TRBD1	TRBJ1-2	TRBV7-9	TGTGCCAGCAGCTTCCGGGACAGGGGGCGAGGCTACACCTTC	CASSFRDRGRGYTF
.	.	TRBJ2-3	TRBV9	TGTGCCAGCCAGGGGATGGCAGATACGCAGTATTTT	CASQGMADTQYF
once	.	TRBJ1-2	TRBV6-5	TGTGCCAGCAGACGTGGAGTATTGGGTGAAGGTGGCTACACCTTC	CASRRGVLGEGGYTF
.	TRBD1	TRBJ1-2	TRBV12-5	TGTGCTAGTGGTTTCACCACGGGACAGGCGAACTATGGCTACACCTTC	CASGFTTGQANYGYTF
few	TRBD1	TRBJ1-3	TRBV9	TGTGCCAGCAGCGTTTTCTGGACAGGCCAGACCGAGAGCTCTGGAAACACCATATATTTT	CASSVFWTGQTESSGNTIYF
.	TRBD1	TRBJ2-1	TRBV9	TGTGCCAGCAGCGTCGGGACAGCTTCCTACAATGAGCAGTTCTTC	CASSVGTASYNEQFF
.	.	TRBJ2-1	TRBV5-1	TGCGCCAGTAGGTTAGCGGAGAACTACAATGAGCAGTTCTTC	CASRLAENYNEQFF
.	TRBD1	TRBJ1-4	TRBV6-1	TGTGCCAGCGACGGGACAGGGAATGAAAAACTGTTTTTT	CASDGTGNEKLFF
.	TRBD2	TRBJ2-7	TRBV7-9	TGTGCCAGCAGCTTAGGACTAGCGGGCATCTCCTACGAGCAGTACTTC	CASSLGLAGISYEQYF
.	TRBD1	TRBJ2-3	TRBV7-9	TGTGCCAGCAGCCGGAGTAGAGGAACAGGGGGCTCCACAGATACGCAGTATTTT	CASSRSRGTGGSTDTQYF
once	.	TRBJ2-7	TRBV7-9	TGTGCCAGCAGCTTAGCCTCGGTCGCCGAGCAGTACTTC	CASSLASVAEQYF
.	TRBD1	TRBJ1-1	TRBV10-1	TGCGCCAGCAGTTCTACAGGGGGGACTGAAGCTTTCTTT	CASSSTGGTEAFF
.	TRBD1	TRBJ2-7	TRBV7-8	TGTGCCAGCAGGGGGACAGCTTACGAGCAGTACTTC	CASRGTAYEQYF
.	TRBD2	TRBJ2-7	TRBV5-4	TGTGCCAGCAGCTTGGGAGCGGGGGAAGCGTCCTACGAGCAGTACTTC	CASSLGAGEASYEQYF
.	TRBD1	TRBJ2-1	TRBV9	TGTGCCAGCAGCGTAGAGGGGGCAACCTTAGAGAGAGAGCAGTTCTTC	CASSVEGATLEREQFF